This TCR beta chain was found in a study of T cells in Graves' hyperthyroidism and ophthalmopathy. RNA transcripts provided the source from which TCR beta CDR3 regions were amplified. Using the HTBI primer set, a first-round RT-PCR was run on the TCR CDR3. TCRdb itself ran the multiplex PCR reads through MiXCR, one entry per CDR3 protein. The sample lists some 300,000 distinct CDR3 sequences; roughly a fifth were seen once. This clonotype was detected ten times or more. Sequencing was performed on blood. The source is a man aged 50-59 years with Graves' ophthalmopathy.

For the CDR3, the DNA is TGTGCCAGCAGCTTATTCGGCCACAGCTCCTACAATGAGCAGTTCTTC. Amino acid sequence: CASSLFGHSSYNEQFF. V is TRBV7-6 and J is TRBJ2-1; D is ambiguous. The CDR3 has 16 amino acids. V shed 2 bases and J shed 0 bases, with 11 bases lying between them. From germline, CDR1 is SGHVS and CDR2 FNYEAQ. Full variable domain (outside the CDR3, taken from reference TRBV7-6 and TRBJ2-1): GAGVSQSPRYKVTKRGQDVALRCDPISGHVSLYWYRQALGQGPEFLTYFNYEAQQDKSGLPNDRFSAERPEGSISTLTIQRTEQRDSAMYRCASSLFGHSSYNEQFFGPGTRLTVL.